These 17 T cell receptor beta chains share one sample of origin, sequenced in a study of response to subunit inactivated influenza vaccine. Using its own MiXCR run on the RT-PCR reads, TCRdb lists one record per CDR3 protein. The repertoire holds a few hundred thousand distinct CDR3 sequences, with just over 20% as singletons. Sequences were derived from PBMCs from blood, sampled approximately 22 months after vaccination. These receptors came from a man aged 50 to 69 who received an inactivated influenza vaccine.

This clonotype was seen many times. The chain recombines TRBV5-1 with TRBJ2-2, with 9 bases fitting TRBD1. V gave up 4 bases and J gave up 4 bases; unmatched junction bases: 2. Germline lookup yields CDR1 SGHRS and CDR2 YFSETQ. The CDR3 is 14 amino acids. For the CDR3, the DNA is TGCGCCAGCAGCATGACAGGGGGCACCGGGGAGCTGTTTTTT. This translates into CASSMTGGTGELFF.

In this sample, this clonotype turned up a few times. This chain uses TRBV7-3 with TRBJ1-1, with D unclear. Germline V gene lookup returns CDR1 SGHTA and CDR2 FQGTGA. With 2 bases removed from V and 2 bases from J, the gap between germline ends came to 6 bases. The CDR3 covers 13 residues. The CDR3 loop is CASSLGFNTEAFF. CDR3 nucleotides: TGTGCCAGCAGCTTAGGTTTTAACACTGAAGCTTTCTTT.

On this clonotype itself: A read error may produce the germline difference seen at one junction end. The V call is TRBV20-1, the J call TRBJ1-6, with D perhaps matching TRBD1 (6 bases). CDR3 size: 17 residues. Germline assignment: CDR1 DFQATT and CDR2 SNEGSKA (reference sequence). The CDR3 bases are TGCAGTGCTAGCCCAGGGGCAGGAGGTTCCTATAATTCAACCCTCCACTTT. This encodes CSASPGAGGSYNSTLHF.

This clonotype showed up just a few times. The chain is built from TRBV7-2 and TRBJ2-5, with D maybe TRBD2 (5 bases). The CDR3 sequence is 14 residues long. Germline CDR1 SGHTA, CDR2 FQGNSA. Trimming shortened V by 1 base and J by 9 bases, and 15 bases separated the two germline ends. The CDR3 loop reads CASSLGGTSQAQYF. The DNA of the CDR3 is TGTGCCAGCAGCTTAGGTGGCACTAGTCAAGCCCAGTACTTC. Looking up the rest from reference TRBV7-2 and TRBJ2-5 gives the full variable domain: GAGVSQSPSNKVTEKGKDVELRCDPISGHTALYWYRQSLGQGLEFLIYFQGNSAPDKSGLPSDRFSAERTGGSVSTLTIQRTQQEDSAVYLCASSLGGTSQAQYFGPGTRLLVL.

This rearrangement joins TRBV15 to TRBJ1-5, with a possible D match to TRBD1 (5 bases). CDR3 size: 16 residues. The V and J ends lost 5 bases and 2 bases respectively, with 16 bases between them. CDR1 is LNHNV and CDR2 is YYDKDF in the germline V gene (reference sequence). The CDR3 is CATSRTAWGGNQPQHF. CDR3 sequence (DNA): TGTGCCACCAGCCGAACAGCGTGGGGGGGCAATCAGCCCCAGCATTTT.

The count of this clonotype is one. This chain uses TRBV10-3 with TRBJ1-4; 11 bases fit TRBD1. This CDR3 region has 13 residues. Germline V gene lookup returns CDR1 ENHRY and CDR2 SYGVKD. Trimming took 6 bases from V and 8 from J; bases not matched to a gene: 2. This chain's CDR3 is CAIRGQGEEKLFF. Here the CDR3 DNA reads TGTGCCATCAGGGGACAGGGGGAGGAAAAACTGTTTTTT.

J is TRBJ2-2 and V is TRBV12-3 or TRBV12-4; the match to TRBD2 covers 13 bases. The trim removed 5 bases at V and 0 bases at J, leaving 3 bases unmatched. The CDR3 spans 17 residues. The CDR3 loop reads CASSGLAGASNTGELFF. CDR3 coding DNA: TGTGCCAGCAGTGGACTAGCGGGGGCTTCGAACACCGGGGAGCTGTTTTTT.

As DNA, the CDR3 is TGCAGCGGGGGTTTCAGAAACTATGGCTACACCTTC. As protein: CSGGFRNYGYTF. The V and J genes are TRBV29-1 and TRBJ1-2; no clear D gene. The CDR3 has 12 amino acids. CDR1 SQVTM and CDR2 ANQGSEA come from the germline V gene. The V end was cut by 7 bases, the J end by 2 bases, with 11 bases between.

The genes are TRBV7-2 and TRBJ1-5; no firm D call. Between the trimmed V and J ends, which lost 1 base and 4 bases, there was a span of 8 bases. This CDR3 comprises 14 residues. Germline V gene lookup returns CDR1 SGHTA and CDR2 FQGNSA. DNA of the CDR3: TGTGCCAGCAGCTTAGTCACAGTAAATCAGCCCCAGCATTTT. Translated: CASSLVTVNQPQHF.

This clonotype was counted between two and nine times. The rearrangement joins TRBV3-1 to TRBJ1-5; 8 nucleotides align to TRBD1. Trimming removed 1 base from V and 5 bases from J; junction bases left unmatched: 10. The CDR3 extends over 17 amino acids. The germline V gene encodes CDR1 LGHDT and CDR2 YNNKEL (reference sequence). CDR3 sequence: CASSQAGGRGRDQPQHF. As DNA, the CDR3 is TGTGCCAGCAGCCAAGCGGGGGGCAGGGGGCGCGATCAGCCCCAGCATTTT. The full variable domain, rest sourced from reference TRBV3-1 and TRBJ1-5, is DTAVSQTPKYLVTQMGNDKSIKCEQNLGHDTMYWYKQDSKKFLKIMFSYNNKELIINETVPNRFSPKSPDKAHLNLHINSLELGDSAVYFCASSQAGGRGRDQPQHFGDGTRLSIL.

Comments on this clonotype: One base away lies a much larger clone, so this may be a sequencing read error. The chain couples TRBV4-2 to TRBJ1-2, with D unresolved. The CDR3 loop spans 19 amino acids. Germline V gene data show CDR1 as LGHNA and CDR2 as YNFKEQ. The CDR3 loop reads CTSSQGSRPDYGPHYGYTF. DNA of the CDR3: TGTACCAGCAGCCAAGGGTCTCGCCCTGACTATGGCCCACACTATGGCTACACCTTC.

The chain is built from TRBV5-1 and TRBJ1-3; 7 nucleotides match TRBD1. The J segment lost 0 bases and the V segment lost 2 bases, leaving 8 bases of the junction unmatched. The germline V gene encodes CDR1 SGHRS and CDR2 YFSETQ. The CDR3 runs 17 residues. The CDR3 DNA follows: TGCGCCAGCAGCTTATCCGGGACAGCCAACTCTGGAAACACCATATATTTT. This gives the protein CASSLSGTANSGNTIYF. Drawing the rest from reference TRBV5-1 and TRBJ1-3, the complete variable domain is KAGVTQTPRYLIKTRGQQVTLSCSPISGHRSVSWYQQTPGQGLQFLFEYFSETQRNKGNFPGRFSGRQFSNSRSEMNVSTLELGDSALYLCASSLSGTANSGNTIYFGEGSWLTVV.

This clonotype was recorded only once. The CDR3 DNA reads TGTGCCAGCAGCTCAGAGATAACAGATACGCAGTATTTT. Translation gives CASSSEITDTQYF. The chain combines TRBV11-1 with TRBJ2-3; D remains unclear. Germline CDR1 is SGHAT and CDR2 is FQDESV (reference sequence). V was shortened by 4 bases and J by 3 bases, with 8 bases between the two germline ends. This CDR3 is 13 amino acids long.

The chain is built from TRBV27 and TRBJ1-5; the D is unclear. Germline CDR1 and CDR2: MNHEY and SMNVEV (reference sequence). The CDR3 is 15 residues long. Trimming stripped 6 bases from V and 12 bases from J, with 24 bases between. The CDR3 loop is CASSRDPVGVGHQHF. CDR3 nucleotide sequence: TGTGCCAGCAGCCGAGATCCGGTCGGGGTAGGGCACCAGCATTTT.

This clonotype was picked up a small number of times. The CDR3: CSARILPGLAGIQETQYF. The DNA of the CDR3 is TGCAGTGCTAGAATTCTACCGGGACTAGCGGGAATACAAGAGACCCAGTACTTC. This sequence joins TRBV20-1 and TRBJ2-5, with 13 bases aligning to TRBD2. Germline V gives CDR1 DFQATT, CDR2 SNEGSKA (reference sequence). The CDR3 extends over 18 amino acids. V lost 2 bases and J lost 2; bases outside the gene matches: 11.

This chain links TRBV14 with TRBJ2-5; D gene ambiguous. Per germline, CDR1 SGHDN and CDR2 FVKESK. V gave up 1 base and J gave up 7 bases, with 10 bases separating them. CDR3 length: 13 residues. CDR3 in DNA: TGTGCCAGCAGCCAAGTACGTCAGGCGACCCAGTACTTC. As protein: CASSQVRQATQYF.

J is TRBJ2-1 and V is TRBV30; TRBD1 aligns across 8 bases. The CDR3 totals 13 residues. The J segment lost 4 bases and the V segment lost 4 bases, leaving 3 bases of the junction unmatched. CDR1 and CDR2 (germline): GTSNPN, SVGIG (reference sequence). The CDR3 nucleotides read TGTGCCTGGAAGGGGACAGGTTACAATGAGCAGTTCTTC. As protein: CAWKGTGYNEQFF.